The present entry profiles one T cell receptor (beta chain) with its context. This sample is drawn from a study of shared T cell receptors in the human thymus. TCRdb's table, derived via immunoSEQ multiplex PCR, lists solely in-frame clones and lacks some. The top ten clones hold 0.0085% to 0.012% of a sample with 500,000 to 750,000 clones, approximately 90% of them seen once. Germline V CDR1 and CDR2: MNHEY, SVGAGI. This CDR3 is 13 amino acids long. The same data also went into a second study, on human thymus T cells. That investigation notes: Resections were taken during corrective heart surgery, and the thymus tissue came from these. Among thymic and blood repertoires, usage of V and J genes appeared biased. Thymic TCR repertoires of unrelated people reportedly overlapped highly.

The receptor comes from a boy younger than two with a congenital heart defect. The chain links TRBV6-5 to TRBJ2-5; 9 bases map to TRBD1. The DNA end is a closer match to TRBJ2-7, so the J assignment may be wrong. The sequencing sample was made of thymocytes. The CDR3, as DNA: TGTGCCAGCAGTCAGGGACAGGGCCACGAGCAGTACTTC. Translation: CASSQGQGHEQYF.